This TCR beta chain was sequenced for a study of T-cell memory formation after mild COVID-19. Barcoded TCR alpha and TCR beta cDNA libraries with UMIs came from 5'RACE using constant-segment primers. From the 5' RACE reads, TCRdb called clonotypes with MiXCR, one entry per CDR3 protein. The sample shows about 560,000 distinct CDR3 sequences, approximately 15% of them seen only once. General study points: Proof of SARS-CoV-2 specificity was absent for the second-wave clones that crested on day 37. Researchers found some responding clones in pre-infection memory, a sign that cross-reactive memory joined. Contracting CD8+ clones were enriched in EMRA, CD4+ mainly in CM and EM.

To note about this clonotype: Antigen: not known.

The CDR3 has 17 residues. Germline CDR1 and CDR2: SGHVS and FNYEAQ. V shed 5 bases and J 5 bases; nucleotides not matched to a gene: 8. Sequences were obtained from PBMCs or a T cell subset sorted from them (not recorded which). This TCR derives from an adult woman who had mild COVID-19 (a few samples of this study predate the infection). Cell type and time point are not known. This chain connects TRBV7-6 to TRBJ2-5, with TRBD2 matching 16 bases. The DNA of the CDR3 is TGTGCCAGCAGCCTAACGGGACTAGCGGGGGGGCAGGAGACCCAGTACTTC. This codes for CASSLTGLAGGQETQYF.